The 30 T cell receptor beta chains below come from one sample, sequenced in a study of T cells in Graves' hyperthyroidism and ophthalmopathy. TCR beta CDR3 sequences were amplified from RNA transcripts. First-round RT-PCR targeting the TCR CDR3 was performed with the HTBI primer set. Each CDR3 protein is one row after TCRdb ran MiXCR on the multiplex PCR reads. Of about 200,000 distinct CDR3 sequences listed, 15% to 20% are singletons. The sample was blood. These receptor sequences come from a man in his forties with Graves' hyperthyroidism.

This clonotype has a count of ten or more. The chain uses TRBV2 and TRBJ2-1; tentative D call: TRBD2 (6 bases). V was shortened by 6 bases and J by 4 bases, with 16 bases between the two germline ends. Per the germline V gene, CDR1 is SNHLY and CDR2 is FYNNEI. The CDR3 loop spans 15 amino acids. The DNA of the CDR3 is TGTGCCAGCAGCTCGCGCGGGGCTGCTTACAATGAGCAGTTCTTC. The encoded protein is CASSSRGAAYNEQFF.

V and J are TRBV2 and TRBJ1-1; 7 bases agree with TRBD1. From germline, CDR1 is SNHLY and CDR2 FYNNEI. This CDR3 spans 14 amino acids. V was clipped by 5 bases and J by 6 bases; unmatched bases: 9. The CDR3 spells CASSPTGVVAEAFF. In DNA form, the CDR3 reads TGTGCCAGCAGTCCCACAGGGGTTGTAGCTGAAGCTTTCTTT. The complete variable domain, with remaining parts taken from reference TRBV2 and TRBJ1-1, reads EPEVTQTPSHQVTQMGQEVILRCVPISNHLYFYWYRQILGQKVEFLVSFYNNEISEKSEIFDDQFSVERPDGSNFTLKIRSTKLEDSAMYFCASSPTGVVAEAFFGQGTRLTVV.

This clonotype has only a few counts. The chain joins TRBV11-2 to TRBJ1-4; 7 nucleotides line up with TRBD1. Trimming at V came to 5 bases and at J to 8 bases, leaving 8 bases not matched to a gene. CDR1 SGHAT and CDR2 FQNNGV come from the germline V gene. The CDR3 has 14 amino acids. Written as DNA, the CDR3 is TGTGCCAGCAGCCCCAGGGGGGTGGAGGAAAAACTGTTTTTT. It is translated as CASSPRGVEEKLFF. The complete variable domain, with remaining parts taken from reference TRBV11-2 and TRBJ1-4, reads EAGVAQSPRYKIIEKRQSVAFWCNPISGHATLYWYQQILGQGPKLLIQFQNNGVVDDSQLPKDRFSAERLKGVDSTLKIQPAKLEDSAVYLCASSPRGVEEKLFFGSGTQLSVL.

This clonotype was recorded at least ten times. The chain combines TRBV27 with TRBJ1-5, with a weak D call TRBD1 (5 bases). The CDR3 has 14 residues. Trimming removed 1 base from V and 4 bases from J, with 8 bases in between. Germline V lookup: CDR1 MNHEY, CDR2 SMNVEV (reference sequence). The DNA for the CDR3 is TGTGCCAGCAGTTTATTGGGGCCGAATCAGCCCCAGCATTTT. Translating it yields CASSLLGPNQPQHF.

This clonotype was seen at least ten times. This chain connects TRBV9 to TRBJ2-5, with 9 positions matching TRBD1. Germline V gives CDR1 SGDLS, CDR2 YYNGEE. Trimming at V came to 4 bases and at J to 1 base, leaving 8 bases not matched to a gene. There are 16 residues in the CDR3. CDR3 in amino acids: CASSLTGTGLQETQYF. DNA for the CDR3: TGTGCCAGCAGCCTTACCGGGACAGGGCTCCAAGAGACCCAGTACTTC. Using reference TRBV9 and TRBJ2-5 for the parts outside the CDR3, the full variable domain is DSGVTQTPKHLITATGQRVTLRCSPRSGDLSVYWYQQSLDQGLQFLIQYYNGEERAKGNILERFSAQQFPDLHSELNLSSLELGDSALYFCASSLTGTGLQETQYFGPGTRLLVL.

There are many counts of this clonotype. This chain joins TRBV10-3 and TRBJ2-1, with TRBD2 identical over 12 bases. V shed 5 bases and J 5 bases; nucleotides not matched to a gene: 10. CDR1 and CDR2 (germline): ENHRY, SYGVKD. CDR3 length: 17 residues. CDR3 nucleotides: TGTGCCATCAGTCCCACCCAACTAGCGGGGGGCCACAATGAGCAGTTCTTC. The encoded protein is CAISPTQLAGGHNEQFF.

With regard to this clonotype: With a much larger clone just one base away, this may be a read error. The rearrangement uses TRBV7-6 and TRBJ2-7; no clear D. Germline CDR1 is SGHVS and CDR2 is FNYEAQ. The CDR3 length is 15 residues. The ends were cut back, 0 bases at V and 1 base at J, with 10 bases in the middle. CDR3 bases: TGTGCCAGCAGCTTAGCGGTCATTGGGTCCTACGAGCAGTACTTC. Protein sequence: CASSLAVIGSYEQYF.

This clonotype was observed many times. CDR3 amino acids: CASRSGLSGYTF. The CDR3 bases are TGTGCCAGCAGATCAGGGTTGTCTGGCTACACCTTC. This chain links TRBV5-6 with TRBJ1-2; TRBD1 is a possible D gene (5 bases). V lost 5 bases and J lost 7, with 12 bases in between. The germline CDR1 and CDR2 sequences are SGHDT and YYEEEE. CDR3 size: 12 residues. Using reference TRBV5-6 and TRBJ1-2 for the parts outside the CDR3, the full variable domain is DAGVTQSPTHLIKTRGQQVTLRCSPKSGHDTVSWYQQALGQGPQFIFQYYEEEERQRGNFPDRFSGHQFPNYSSELNVNALLLGDSALYLCASRSGLSGYTFGSGTRLTVV.

This clonotype was seen only a few times. This chain joins TRBV6-4 and TRBJ1-5; D is ambiguous. This CDR3 contains 15 residues. V dropped 0 bases and J dropped 3 bases, with 9 bases sitting between them. Germline V lookup: CDR1 MRHNA, CDR2 SNTAGT. DNA of the CDR3: TGTGCCAGCAGTGACTCGGGCAGACACAATCAGCCCCAGCATTTT. It is translated as CASSDSGRHNQPQHF.

At least ten counts were recorded for this clonotype. The junction departs from the called germline gene at one end, perhaps through a read error. The gene calls are TRBV3-1 and TRBJ1-3; D gene unclear. CDR3 size: 11 residues. Germline V gives CDR1 LGHDT, CDR2 YNNKEL (reference sequence). CDR3: CASRQENTIYF. CDR3 nucleotide sequence: TGTGCCAGCAGACAAGAAAACACCATATATTTT.

The rearrangement links TRBV4-2 to TRBJ2-2; 10 nucleotides align to TRBD2. J gave up 8 bases and V 0 bases, and 9 bases lay outside the gene matches. This CDR3 is 17 amino acids long. The germline V gene has CDR1 LGHNA and CDR2 YNFKEQ. The CDR3 here is CASSQDVLGLASGELFF. CDR3 nucleotide sequence: TGTGCCAGCAGCCAAGATGTCTTGGGACTAGCGTCTGGGGAGCTGTTTTTT.

This clonotype was detected many times. The rearrangement joins TRBV6-2 or TRBV6-3 to TRBJ2-1; a possible D gene is TRBD1 (6 bases). CDR3 size: 14 residues. The germline CDR1 and CDR2 sequences are MNHEY and SVGEGT. Deletions cut 4 bases from V and 4 bases from J, with 11 bases between. In DNA form, the CDR3 reads TGTGCCAGCAGTTCGGGACAAGGTTACAATGAGCAGTTCTTC. This gives the protein CASSSGQGYNEQFF.

The sample holds a few counts of this clonotype. The chain carries TRBV12-3 or TRBV12-4 and TRBJ2-5; possibly TRBD1 for D (5 bases). This CDR3 comprises 14 residues. V was pared by 5 bases and J by 0 bases, with 10 bases between. The CDR3 here is CASSKTGNQETQYF. Here the CDR3 DNA reads TGTGCCAGCAGTAAAACAGGCAACCAAGAGACCCAGTACTTC.

The genes are TRBV2 and TRBJ2-3, with D tentatively TRBD2 (7 bases). Germline V gene data show CDR1 as SNHLY and CDR2 as FYNNEI. There are 15 residues in the CDR3. Trimming took off 5 bases at V and 5 bases at J, with 17 bases between the two ends. Written as DNA, the CDR3 is TGTGCCAGCAGTTCCCTAGGGGGGGGGCAAGATACGCAGTATTTT. Translation: CASSSLGGGQDTQYF. Combining the CDR3 with reference TRBV2 and TRBJ2-3 gives the whole variable domain EPEVTQTPSHQVTQMGQEVILRCVPISNHLYFYWYRQILGQKVEFLVSFYNNEISEKSEIFDDQFSVERPDGSNFTLKIRSTKLEDSAMYFCASSSLGGGQDTQYFGPGTRLTVL.

In this sample, this clonotype turned up many times. V and J are TRBV30 and TRBJ1-6; D is uncertain. Germline CDR1 reads GTSNPN; CDR2 reads SVGIG (reference sequence). The CDR3 contains 14 residues. V dropped 2 bases and J dropped 0 bases, with 5 bases sitting between them. CDR3 amino acids: CAWSRASYNSPLHF. CDR3 nucleotide sequence: TGTGCCTGGAGTCGGGCCTCCTATAATTCACCCCTCCACTTT. The full variable domain, rest sourced from reference TRBV30 and TRBJ1-6, is SQTIHQWPATLVQPVGSPLSLECTVEGTSNPNLYWYRQAAGRGLQLLFYSVGIGQISSEVPQNLSASRPQDRQFILSSKKLLLSDSGFYLCAWSRASYNSPLHFGNGTRLTVT.

This chain joins TRBV6-1 and TRBJ1-2; 7 positions match TRBD1. The CDR3 runs to 14 residues. V lost 7 bases to trimming and J lost 1 base; unmatched junction nucleotides: 6. Germline V CDR1 and CDR2: MNHNS, SASEGT. The CDR3 spells CASNKQGINYGYTF. The CDR3 DNA is TGTGCCAGCAATAAACAGGGGATTAACTATGGCTACACCTTC.

This clonotype was observed at least ten times. The chain joins TRBV7-2 to TRBJ1-2, with D perhaps TRBD1 (6 bases). The V gene's germline CDR1 is SGHTA and CDR2 FQGNSA. V lost 5 bases, J lost 5 bases, and 9 bases lay in between. The CDR3 is 12 residues long. The chain's CDR3 is CASSQRGYGYTF. The CDR3 DNA is TGTGCCAGCAGCCAAAGGGGGTATGGCTACACCTTC.

On this clonotype itself: This may come from a read error, since a much larger clone is one base off. It is likely a read error, because the conserved phenylalanine at the end of the CDR3 is missing. V usage is TRBV20-1 and J usage is TRBJ2-7, with 7 nucleotides matching TRBD1. The CDR3 length is 14 residues. Germline V gives CDR1 DFQATT, CDR2 SNEGSKA (reference sequence). Trimming cost V 3 bases and J 3 bases; bases outside gene matches: 8. This CDR3 is CSASTGARIYEQYL. CDR3 nucleotides: TGCAGTGCTAGTACAGGGGCCCGGATCTACGAGCAGTACCTC.

At least ten counts were recorded for this clonotype. The gene calls are TRBV18 and TRBJ2-3; perhaps TRBD2 as D (5 bases). Trimming took off 0 bases at V and 7 bases at J, with 8 bases between the two ends. This CDR3 region has 13 residues. The V gene's germline CDR1 is KGHSH and CDR2 LQKENI. CDR3 sequence (DNA): TGTGCCAGCTCACCACCAAACGGGAATACGCAGTATTTT. Encoded protein: CASSPPNGNTQYF.

This clonotype was detected ten times or more. The chain links TRBV2 to TRBJ1-2, with D unclear. Germline lookup yields CDR1 SNHLY and CDR2 FYNNEI. With 4 bases removed from V and 4 bases from J, the gap between germline ends came to 10 bases. The CDR3 contains 13 residues. The CDR3 DNA reads TGTGCCAGCAGTGCTAGCGGAGGCTATGGCTACACCTTC. Protein product: CASSASGGYGYTF.

This chain uses TRBV20-1 with TRBJ2-7; 9 bases match TRBD2. The germline V gene has CDR1 DFQATT and CDR2 SNEGSKA (reference sequence). The CDR3 is 15 residues long. V lost 0 bases and J lost 0; bases outside the gene matches: 3. CDR3 sequence: CSARDSSGSSYEQYF. CDR3 sequence (DNA): TGCAGTGCTAGAGATAGTAGCGGGAGCTCCTACGAGCAGTACTTC.

This clonotype appeared many times. CDR3 in DNA: TGTGCCAGCAGTAACGGACTAGCGGGGAAAGAGACCCAGTACTTC. Amino acid sequence: CASSNGLAGKETQYF. J is TRBJ2-5 and V is TRBV28; TRBD2 aligns across 12 bases. This CDR3 has 15 residues. Germline V gives CDR1 MDHEN, CDR2 SYDVKM. V shed 5 bases and J 3 bases; nucleotides not matched to a gene: 4.

The chain joins TRBV28 to TRBJ2-7, with D hard to call. Germline V gene data show CDR1 as MDHEN and CDR2 as SYDVKM. V dropped 0 bases and J dropped 5 bases, with 8 bases sitting between them. The CDR3 is 13 amino acids. As DNA, the CDR3 is TGTGCCAGCAGTTTATGGGGAAGCCACGAGCAGTACTTC. Translated, it gives CASSLWGSHEQYF.

This clonotype was counted many times. The J gene is TRBJ2-1, the V gene TRBV20-1, with 11 bases lining up with TRBD1. V lost 5 bases, J lost 8 bases, and 14 bases stayed unmatched. This CDR3 contains 16 residues. Germline CDR1 and CDR2: DFQATT and SNEGSKA (reference sequence). CDR3 loop: CSALPLPDRGQDEQFF. The CDR3 DNA sequence: TGCAGTGCTCTCCCCCTGCCGGACAGGGGGCAGGATGAGCAGTTCTTC.

The CDR3 bases are TGCGCCAGCAGCTTGTCATCCCCCCGGCAGGGAAATAATTCACCCCTCCACTTT. The encoded protein is CASSLSSPRQGNNSPLHF. The genes are TRBV5-1 and TRBJ1-6; perhaps TRBD1 as D (5 bases). The CDR3 consists of 18 residues. Trimming took 1 base from V and 5 from J, leaving 19 bases between them. The germline V gene has CDR1 SGHRS and CDR2 YFSETQ.

Ten or more counts support this clonotype. This sequence joins TRBV12-3 or TRBV12-4 and TRBJ2-1, with D unclear. CDR3 length: 13 amino acids. V was clipped by 2 bases and J by 5 bases, with 7 bases between them. The CDR3 protein is CASSLSQNNEQFF. The CDR3 region has the DNA TGTGCCAGCAGTTTAAGTCAAAACAATGAGCAGTTCTTC.

This clonotype was seen once. V gene TRBV20-1 combines with J gene TRBJ2-1; 13 bases match TRBD2. Germline CDR1 is DFQATT and CDR2 is SNEGSKA (reference sequence). This CDR3 comprises 17 residues. Unmatched junction bases numbered 8, after V lost 1 base and J lost 5 bases. The CDR3 region has the DNA TGCAGTGCTAGAGTCCAGACTAGCGGGGGGCCTAACAATGAGCAGTTCTTC. Protein: CSARVQTSGGPNNEQFF.

This clonotype was seen a few times. The DNA of the CDR3 is TGTGCCAGCAGTTCCGGGACTCTCAACGAGCAGTACTTC. Protein sequence: CASSSGTLNEQYF. The chain employs TRBV9 and TRBJ2-7; a possible D gene is TRBD2 (6 bases). The CDR3 loop spans 13 amino acids. CDR1 and CDR2 (germline): SGDLS, YYNGEE. Trimming took 5 bases from V and 5 from J, leaving 14 bases between them.

This clonotype was detected many times. The V gene is TRBV30, the J gene TRBJ1-1; weak D call: TRBD1 (5 bases). The V end lost 3 bases, the J end lost 2 bases, and 16 bases lay between the germline ends. From germline, CDR1 is GTSNPN and CDR2 SVGIG (reference sequence). The CDR3 is made up of 15 amino acids. The CDR3 DNA reads as TGTGCCTGGAGCAAATTGACAGCGATAAACACTGAAGCTTTCTTT. Its translation: CAWSKLTAINTEAFF.

The count of this clonotype is one. J is TRBJ2-2 and V is TRBV7-8; D not certain. The CDR3 is 16 amino acids. The germline V gene has CDR1 SGHVS and CDR2 FQNEAQ. Trimming took 4 bases from V and 6 from J, leaving 18 bases between them. CDR3 in amino acids: CASSSAQSSNAGELFF. CDR3 nucleotide sequence: TGTGCCAGCAGCTCCGCTCAGAGTAGTAATGCCGGGGAGCTGTTTTTT.